Presented here are 15 T cell receptor beta chains from one specimen sequenced in a study of blood T cells in healthy people across ages (dated by TCRdb to about 2015). The library came from 5' RACE. The listed sequencing device is Illumina HiSeq 2500. A second roughly 6 to 12 cycle PCR used a sample-barcoded 5' primer and a J-beta primer mix. TCRdb applied fastp at Q25 and MiXCR to the public reads, then kept only in-frame beta chains. All rows with the same CDR3 protein become a single entry with the most common DNA and genes. The sample contains about 1,000,000 distinct CDR3 sequences, around 45% of them found a single time. The ten largest account for 18% of the sample. The sample consisted of blood. These receptor sequences come from a woman aged 55-75 years in good health.

This clonotype was seen a few times. The chain has TRBV27 and TRBJ2-3; D is undetermined. Trimming stripped 2 bases from V and 3 bases from J, with 6 bases between. Germline lookup yields CDR1 MNHEY and CDR2 SMNVEV (reference sequence). The CDR3 is made up of 13 amino acids. CDR3 region: CASSLMGTDTQYF. The CDR3 nucleotides are TGTGCCAGCAGTTTAATGGGAACAGATACGCAGTATTTT.

The table lists this clonotype with a few counts. V is TRBV20-1 and J is TRBJ2-3; no firm D call. CDR1 and CDR2 (germline): DFQATT, SNEGSKA (reference sequence). Trimming removed 0 bases at V and 6 bases at J, with 16 bases between. The CDR3 has 15 residues. The CDR3 sequence: CSAREMRQFGDTQYF. In DNA, the CDR3 is TGCAGTGCTAGAGAAATGCGGCAGTTTGGGGATACGCAGTATTTT.

This clonotype was found a few times. The CDR3 reads CASSYSGSEQFF. The CDR3 DNA reads as TGTGCCAGCAGTTACTCAGGTAGTGAGCAGTTCTTC. The chain carries TRBV6-6 and TRBJ2-1; D gene ambiguous. This CDR3 region has 12 residues. Germline V gene lookup returns CDR1 MNHNY and CDR2 SVGAGI (reference sequence). Trimming cost V 0 bases and J 9 bases, with 6 bases left between them.

This clonotype was detected only once. The chain is built from TRBV7-9 and TRBJ2-4; 9 bases are a match to TRBD1. Losses at the gene ends were 5 bases for V and 4 bases for J; bases not matched to a gene: 6. CDR1 is SEHNR and CDR2 is FQNEAQ in the germline V gene (reference sequence). This CDR3 is built from 15 residues. CDR3 in amino acids: CASSHRTGAKNIQYF. In nucleotides, the CDR3 is TGTGCCAGCAGCCACCGGACAGGGGCAAAAAACATTCAGTACTTC.

The chain uses TRBV5-1 and TRBJ2-7; 12 positions agree with TRBD2. J gave up 6 bases and V 4 bases, and 8 bases lay outside the gene matches. CDR1 is SGHRS and CDR2 is YFSETQ in the germline V gene. The CDR3 has 15 amino acids. CDR3 loop: CASSPTSGRSREQYF. The CDR3 DNA follows: TGCGCCAGCAGCCCGACTAGCGGGAGATCCCGCGAGCAGTACTTC. Looking up the rest from reference TRBV5-1 and TRBJ2-7 gives the full variable domain: KAGVTQTPRYLIKTRGQQVTLSCSPISGHRSVSWYQQTPGQGLQFLFEYFSETQRNKGNFPGRFSGRQFSNSRSEMNVSTLELGDSALYLCASSPTSGRSREQYFGPGTRLTVT.

The rearrangement links TRBV27 to TRBJ2-7; 7 nucleotides agree with TRBD2. Germline-derived CDR1 and CDR2 are MNHEY and SMNVEV (reference sequence). V gave up 7 bases and J gave up 2 bases; unmatched junction bases: 14. This CDR3 is built from 16 residues. CDR3: CASTMGGGDGPYEQYF. The CDR3 DNA is TGTGCCAGCACTATGGGGGGAGGGGACGGACCCTACGAGCAGTACTTC.

The rearrangement uses TRBV3-1 and TRBJ1-2; D remains unclear. The V gene lost 3 bases and the J gene lost 4 bases, with 6 bases spanning the gap. This CDR3 contains 12 residues. The germline V gene has CDR1 LGHDT and CDR2 YNNKEL (reference sequence). Here the CDR3 DNA reads TGTGCCAGCAGCCACATGGCCTATGGCTACACCTTC. This sequence encodes CASSHMAYGYTF.

V usage is TRBV30 and J usage is TRBJ1-6, with D hard to call. V lost 1 base and J 6 bases, leaving 10 bases between the germline ends. The germline V gene encodes CDR1 GTSNPN and CDR2 SVGIG (reference sequence). The CDR3 runs 14 residues. CDR3 residues: CAWSGADSNSPLHF. CDR3 nucleotides: TGTGCCTGGAGTGGAGCCGACTCTAATTCACCCCTCCACTTT.

CDR3 nucleotide sequence: TGTGCCTGGAGTGTGGGTGCGCAGTTCTTC. Protein: CAWSVGAQFF. The chain uses TRBV30 and TRBJ2-1; D uncertain. The CDR3 extends over 10 amino acids. The V gene's germline CDR1 is GTSNPN and CDR2 SVGIG (reference sequence). Trimming shortened V by 0 bases and J by 12 bases, and 6 bases separated the two germline ends.

The chain recombines TRBV2 with TRBJ1-5, with D possibly matching TRBD1 (5 bases). The CDR3 loop spans 14 amino acids. Germline values: CDR1 SNHLY, CDR2 FYNNEI. Trimming shortened V by 5 bases and J by 3 bases, and 11 bases separated the two germline ends. This CDR3 reads CASSRDVFNQPQHF. CDR3 nucleotide sequence: TGTGCCAGCAGTAGGGACGTTTTCAATCAGCCCCAGCATTTT.

This clonotype was counted at least ten times. The chain uses TRBV29-1 and TRBJ2-7, with 8 bases aligning to TRBD1. The V segment lost 5 bases and the J segment 0 bases; nucleotides outside the gene matches: 3. In germline, CDR1 is SQVTM, CDR2 ANQGSEA. This CDR3 contains 13 residues. The CDR3 nucleotides are TGCAGCGTTCGTACAGGGGGCTCCTACGAGCAGTACTTC. It translates to CSVRTGGSYEQYF.

This clonotype was seen a few times. The chain combines TRBV4-2 with TRBJ2-1, with 13 bases identical to TRBD2. CDR1 is LGHNA, CDR2 YNFKEQ, per germline. The CDR3 is 21 amino acids. Trimming cost V 3 bases and J 0 bases; bases outside gene matches: 14. The CDR3 here is CASSQHVAGTSGASSYNEQFF. CDR3 DNA: TGTGCCAGCAGCCAGCATGTGGCCGGGACTAGCGGGGCAAGCTCCTACAATGAGCAGTTCTTC.

The J gene is TRBJ2-7, the V gene TRBV20-1; 9 nucleotides agree with TRBD1. Germline trimming cut 4 bases from V and 3 bases from J; bases unmatched to any gene: 7. The germline V gene encodes CDR1 DFQATT and CDR2 SNEGSKA (reference sequence). The CDR3 is 14 amino acids. For the CDR3, the DNA is TGCAGTGCTACCCGGGACAGGGATTTCTACGAGCAGTACTTC. Its protein product is CSATRDRDFYEQYF.

The chain joins TRBV5-1 to TRBJ2-3, with 9 bases matching TRBD2. With 5 bases clipped from V and 1 base from J, the junction kept 5 bases outside the gene matches. This CDR3 contains 15 residues. Germline V gene lookup returns CDR1 SGHRS and CDR2 YFSETQ. As DNA, the CDR3 is TGCGCCAGCAGACTGGGACTAGCTGGCACAGATACGCAGTATTTT. Translated: CASRLGLAGTDTQYF.

This clonotype occurred a few times. CDR3 protein: CASSAGTSGEETQYF. As DNA, the CDR3 is TGTGCCAGCAGCGCCGGGACTAGCGGAGAAGAGACCCAGTACTTC. This rearrangement joins TRBV9 to TRBJ2-5, with TRBD2 matching over 11 bases. With V trimmed by 3 bases and J by 3 bases, 4 bases remained unmatched. This CDR3 comprises 15 residues. From germline, CDR1 is SGDLS and CDR2 YYNGEE.